This note documents a single T cell receptor beta chain sequence. Its antigen is unidentified. The draw of peripheral blood yielded approximately 11 milliliters from each donor. These data originate in a study of blood T cells in healthy people across ages. CDR1 is LGHDT and CDR2 is YNNKEL in the germline V gene (reference sequence). The V gene end was trimmed by 4 bases and the J gene end by 6 bases; junction bases not matched to a gene: 6. The CDR3 has 16 residues. A second 7 to 11 cycle PCR used barcoded and J-beta primers. TCRdb ran MiXCR on the 5' RACE reads and lists one entry per CDR3 protein. The sample lists under 850,000 distinct CDR3 sequences, approximately 35% seen once, with roughly 13% in the top ten. Study outcomes and limitations: Donors of long life had a larger count of naive CD4+ cells and greater diversity than aged donors.

This receptor was obtained from a man younger than 30 in good health. The rearrangement uses TRBV3-1 and TRBJ1-6; 10 bases fit TRBD1. The sample taken for sequencing was blood. The CDR3 sequence: CASSLGTGDVNSPLHF. In DNA form, the CDR3 reads TGTGCCAGCAGCCTGGGGACAGGGGACGTTAATTCACCCCTCCACTTT.